This T cell receptor (beta chain) was identified during a study of shared T cell receptors in the human thymus (dated by TCRdb to about 2021). Turning to the overall study: The study examined how the human thymus generates shared, self-reactive T-cell receptor alpha chains.

The library was obtained by the immunoSEQ multiplex PCR assay. TCRdb stores this immuneACCESS table with in-frame sequences only. Part of the clones is absent; in the studies checked, under half of the shortfall reflects unresolved V genes, and no reason is known for the rest. Across this sample there are about 660,000 clones, with approximately 89% seen only once. The top ten hold 0.009% to 0.0095% of the sample. As regards this clone: It has no known antigen specificity. Base qualities are not at hand, and no much larger clone is one base apart.

The CDR3 contains 14 residues, cysteine and phenylalanine counted. Only the CDR3 part of the read is kept: 42 bases, read in frame from the first base. Trimming takes 2 bases off V and 0 bases off J; junction bases not matched to a gene: 1. CDR1 MNHEY and CDR2 SMNVEV were looked up in the germline V gene (reference sequence). These data were also reused for a study on human thymus T cells. The second paper states: Donors were immunologically healthy infants undergoing open corrective cardiac surgery for congenital heart defects in Finland. Thymus tissue was obtained as surgical resects removed during corrective cardiac surgery. V and J gene segment usage appeared biased in both thymic and peripheral blood repertoires. The related research found that thymic TCR repertoires overlapped highly between unrelated individuals. The study characterized TCR alpha and beta repertoires from about 8 infant thymus samples and a few related peripheral blood samples. Donor ages ranged from about 6 to 250 days, and the cohort comprised roughly six male and a couple of female infants. Thymocytes were released mechanically from tissue and stored at -70 °C as pellets of roughly 9-31 million cells. Genomic DNA was extracted from frozen cell pellets with a QIAsymphony instrument. Using the immunoSEQ multiplex PCR assay, the TCRB and TCRAD loci were amplified from a standardized quantity of quality-controlled genomic DNA. The V(D)J region was spanned by amplicons of a length sufficient to cover the CDR3 and to identify V and J genes. Amplicon sequencing was performed on an Illumina platform through the commercial immunoSEQ service. Primer bias and sequencing errors were corrected as previously described, and TCRAD and TCRB were defined on the basis of the IMGT database. Analysis of the repertoires was done with immunoSEQ Analyzer 3.0 and VDJTools and included basic statistics, V/J segment usage, diversity estimates, rarefaction and pairwise overlap. To estimate diversity, the Chao1, ChaoE, Efron-Thisted, Shannon and inverse Simpson indices were applied, and diversity was also estimated on datasets down-sampled to the smallest sample. Repertoire overlap was assessed by strict matching of CDR3 nucleotide sequence, V gene and J gene, and clustering was done by Jaccard-based multidimensional scaling. On average, thymus samples yielded about 810,000 unique TCRB clonotypes, whereas blood samples yielded roughly 81,000.

The clonotype comes from a boy younger than two with a congenital heart defect. Donor details come from another sample of the same person, matched by shared clones. The chain employs TRBV27 and TRBJ2-7; TRBD2 fits 7 bases in the junction. Sequenced sample: thymocytes. The DNA sequence is as follows: TGTGCCAGCAGTTTAGGCGGGAGCTCCTACGAGCAGTACTTC. This gives the protein CASSLGGSSYEQYF.